Following are 10 T cell receptor beta chains from one sample sequenced in a study of monozygotic twins with inflammatory bowel disease. Reanalyzing the 5' RACE reads, TCRdb keeps one entry per CDR3 protein, without DNA. This listing includes approximately 400,000 distinct CDR3 sequences. Specimen: blood. All receptors derive from a human donor with ulcerative colitis or Crohn's disease, or a healthy co-twin of an affected twin (not recorded which).

The J gene is TRBJ1-5, the V gene TRBV6-1; TCRdb lists TRBD1, though no DNA is available to test this call. The CDR3 covers 13 residues. Germline CDR1 reads MNHNS; CDR2 reads SASEGT. CDR3 residues: CASSERGEQPQHF.

This chain uses TRBV5-6 with TRBJ2-7; TCRdb gives TRBD2 as the D gene, but with no DNA this cannot be confirmed. CDR1 SGHDT and CDR2 YYEEEE come from the germline V gene. The CDR3 has 15 amino acids. The CDR3 protein is CASSQLGLGDYEQYF.

V usage is TRBV24-1 and J usage is TRBJ2-3. This CDR3 has 12 amino acids. CDR1 and CDR2 from the germline V gene are KGHDR and SFDVKD. This CDR3 reads CATSDYSDTQYF.

The V call is TRBV28, the J call TRBJ1-3; TCRdb designates TRBD1, a call that cannot be tested without DNA. Germline CDR1 reads MDHEN; CDR2 reads SYDVKM. The CDR3 is made up of 15 amino acids. CDR3: CAILRRGASGNTIYF.

The V call is TRBV5-1, the J call TRBJ2-7; TCRdb names TRBD2, which stays unverified in the absence of DNA. This CDR3 is built from 14 residues. CDR1 is SGHRS and CDR2 is YFSETQ in the germline V gene. CDR3 loop: CASSLELAGDEQYF. The full variable domain, in which reference TRBV5-1 and TRBJ2-7 provide the parts outside the CDR3, is KAGVTQTPRYLIKTRGQQVTLSCSPISGHRSVSWYQQTPGQGLQFLFEYFSETQRNKGNFPGRFSGRQFSNSRSEMNVSTLELGDSALYLCASSLELAGDEQYFGPGTRLTVT.

The chain is built from TRBV20-1 and TRBJ2-1. The germline CDR1 and CDR2 sequences are DFQATT and SNEGSKA (reference sequence). This CDR3 comprises 14 residues. The CDR3 sequence is CSARWVTRNDEQFF.

The chain recombines TRBV10-3 with TRBJ1-2. This CDR3 has 13 amino acids. In germline, CDR1 is ENHRY, CDR2 SYGVKD. CDR3 sequence reads: CAIKAGLGEGYTF.

This chain links TRBV5-5 with TRBJ1-2. This CDR3 comprises 18 residues. In germline, CDR1 is SGHKS, CDR2 YYEKEE (reference sequence). CDR3 loop: CASSLSVGATGTSDGYTF.

The chain couples TRBV18 to TRBJ1-1; TCRdb indicates TRBD1, and absent DNA this call remains unverified. Germline V gene sequence: CDR1 KGHSH, CDR2 LQKENI. The CDR3 loop spans 17 amino acids. The CDR3 loop is CASSPPGTGDRITEAFF.

The V gene is TRBV12-3 or TRBV12-4, the J gene TRBJ2-5; there is no DNA to check the TCRdb D call of TRBD2. This CDR3 has 16 residues. The CDR3 sequence is CASSTQPGLAEETQYF.